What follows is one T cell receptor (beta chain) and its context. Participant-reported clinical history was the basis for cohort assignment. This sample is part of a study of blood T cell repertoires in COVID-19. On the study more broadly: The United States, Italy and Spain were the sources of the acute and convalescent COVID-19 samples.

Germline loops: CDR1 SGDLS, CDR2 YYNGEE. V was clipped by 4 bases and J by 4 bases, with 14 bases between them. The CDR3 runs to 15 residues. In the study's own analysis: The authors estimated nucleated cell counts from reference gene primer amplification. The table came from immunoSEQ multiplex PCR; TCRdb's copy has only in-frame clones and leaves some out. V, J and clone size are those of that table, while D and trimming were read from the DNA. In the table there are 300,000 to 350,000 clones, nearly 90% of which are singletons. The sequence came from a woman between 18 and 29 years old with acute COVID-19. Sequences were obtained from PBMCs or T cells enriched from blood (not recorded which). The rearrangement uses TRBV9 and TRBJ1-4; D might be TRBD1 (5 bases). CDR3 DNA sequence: TGTGCCAGCAGCCCCAACACAGGTATTAATGAAAAACTGTTTTTT. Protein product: CASSPNTGINEKLFF.